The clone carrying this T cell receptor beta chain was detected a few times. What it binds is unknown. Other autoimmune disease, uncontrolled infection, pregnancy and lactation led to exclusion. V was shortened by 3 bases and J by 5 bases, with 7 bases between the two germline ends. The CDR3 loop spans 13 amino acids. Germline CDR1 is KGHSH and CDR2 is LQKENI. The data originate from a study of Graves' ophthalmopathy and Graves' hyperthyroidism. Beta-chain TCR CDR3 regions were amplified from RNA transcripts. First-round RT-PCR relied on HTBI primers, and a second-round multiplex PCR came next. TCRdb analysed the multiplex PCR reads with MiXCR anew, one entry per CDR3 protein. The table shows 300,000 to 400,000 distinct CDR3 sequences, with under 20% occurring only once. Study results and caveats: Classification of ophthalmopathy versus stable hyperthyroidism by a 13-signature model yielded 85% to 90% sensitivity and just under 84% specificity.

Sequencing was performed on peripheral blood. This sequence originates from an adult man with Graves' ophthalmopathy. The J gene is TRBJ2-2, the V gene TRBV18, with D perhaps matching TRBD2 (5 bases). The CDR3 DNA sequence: TGTGCCAGCTCACCGTGGGAGACCGGGGAGCTGTTTTTT. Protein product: CASSPWETGELFF.